This T cell receptor beta chain stems from a study of blood T cell repertoires in COVID-19 (TCRdb year 2020). Study-level background: Samples from collaborators originated in the United States, Italy and Spain and spanned both the acute and convalescent phases of COVID-19. The prospective study material was composed of cDNA or gDNA derived from T cells, B-cell-depleted T cells, or PBMCs. The dataset comprised deeply sampled blood TCRbeta repertoires from subjects exposed to, actively infected with, or recovered from COVID-19. The repertoires were released in a freely available public database intended as a resource for research on the immune response to SARS-CoV-2. The samples were drawn from the first 160 participants of the ongoing ImmuneRACE study and from 1,200 or so subjects provided by 6 global collaborators. A de-identified subject ID, COVID-19 status, age in years and sex were almost always included in the sample metadata. HLA class I and class II types, where available, came from metadata supplied by the sample provider rather than from assay-based typing. Study-wide findings and limitations: Clinical and demographic metadata were provided uncurated, with the amount varying by source and participant.

Each collaborating institution followed its own protocols to collect whole blood in K2EDTA tubes. For TCRbeta analysis, collaborators shipped samples in one of three forms: frozen whole blood, isolated PBMCs, or DNA extracted from either of those sample types. In the case of this clone: Its antigen is still unknown. No clone much larger than this one lies a single base away; base qualities are absent.

TCRbeta CDR3 regions were amplified from genomic DNA using the immunoSEQ Assay, a bias-controlled multiplex PCR. The authors processed their data as follows. The number of nucleated cells in each sample was estimated by amplification of reference gene primers within the assay. To quantify the absolute abundance of each unique TCRbeta CDR3 rearrangement, sequence reads were collapsed and filtered. Productive Simpson clonality was computed per sample as the square root of Simpson's diversity index over productive rearrangements. TCRdb retrieved this table from immuneACCESS and kept in-frame rearrangements only. Not all clones are present; in checked studies, unresolved V genes account for under half, and no reason is known for the remainder. Clonal size and the V and J genes are those of that table, whereas D and trimming came from the DNA. This sample has around 170,000 clones in its table, and about 86% of those were observed once. Together, the top ten hold roughly 8.7% of the sample.

The CDR3 measures 12 amino acids from cysteine to phenylalanine. Of all the DNA, just the CDR3 is kept, 36 bases in frame from base 1. The trim is 2 bases for V and 3 bases for J, with a gap of 3 bases between the germline ends. The chain joins TRBV12-3 or TRBV12-4 to TRBJ2-3, with no D gene named confidently. The receptor's source is a man aged 50-59 years with active or convalescent COVID-19. The sequenced sample was peripheral blood. The base sequence is TGTGCCAGCAGTTTATCGACAGATACGCAGTATTTT. Translated, it gives CASSLSTDTQYF.